Below, 10 T cell receptor beta chains from the same sample are listed, as sequenced in a study of T-cell reconstitution after alpha-beta-depleted transplantation in children (dated by TCRdb to 2016 to 2017). Libraries were prepared through PCR. Sequencing was carried out with an Illumina HiSeq 2500. To normalize quantification of the TCRbeta repertoire, the TCR libraries were built with molecular barcoding that relied on unique molecular identifiers. TCRdb reprocessed the public reads (quality trimming at Q25 with fastp, clone calling with MiXCR) and kept in-frame beta chains. When rows share a CDR3 protein, they turn into one entry using the most common DNA and genes. Within this sample are about 870,000 distinct CDR3 sequences, with about 15% of them counted one time only. Clones ranked in the top ten supply roughly 5% of the sample. The treatment or condition label, read with the paper, signifies: allogeneic hematopoietic cell transplantation with graft depleted of TCRalphabeta T cells and CD19 B cells.

The sequences come from PBMCs, mostly from graft donor cells, collected 360 days after TCRalphabeta/CD19-depleted stem cell transplant. Receptor source: a male patient younger than 18 who had a stem cell transplant for acute lymphoblastic leukemia, so the T cells may come from the graft donor.

V gene TRBV18 combines with J gene TRBJ2-7, with D perhaps TRBD1 (5 bases). The germline V and J ends were trimmed by 0 bases and 5 bases, with 11 bases remaining between them. Germline CDR1 reads KGHSH; CDR2 reads LQKENI. The CDR3 extends over 14 amino acids. The CDR3 reads CASSPPAGPHEQYF. CDR3 sequence (DNA): TGTGCCAGCTCACCACCGGCAGGGCCCCACGAGCAGTACTTC.

This clonotype was seen ten or more times. The chain links TRBV10-3 to TRBJ2-1; D is perhaps TRBD1 or TRBD2 (5 bases each). The CDR3 totals 16 residues. V lost 3 bases and J lost 0, with 12 bases in between. Per the germline V gene, CDR1 is ENHRY and CDR2 is SYGVKD. In nucleotides, the CDR3 is TGTGCCATCAGTGAATCGGGGCTGAGCTCCTACAATGAGCAGTTCTTC. Translated, it gives CAISESGLSSYNEQFF.

Of note for this clonotype: A junction boundary mismatches the germline segment, possibly from a read error. The chain has TRBV11-2 and TRBJ2-1, with TRBD1 matching over 9 bases. Looked up from germline, CDR1 is SGHAT and CDR2 is FQNNGV. The CDR3 spans 15 residues. CDR3 in DNA: TGTGCCAGCAGCCCCGGGGGGACAGGGTACAATGAGCAGTTGTTC. The encoded protein is CASSPGGTGYNEQLF.

This chain links TRBV11-2 with TRBJ2-5; the match to TRBD1 covers 7 bases. Germline V gene data show CDR1 as SGHAT and CDR2 as FQNNGV. V trimming: 3 bases; J trimming: 3 bases; junction bases outside the gene matches: 4. CDR3 size: 14 residues. The CDR3 protein is CASSFSGTEETQYF. The CDR3, as DNA: TGTGCCAGCAGCTTTTCCGGGACAGAAGAGACCCAGTACTTC.

About this clonotype: The junction shows a germline mismatch at one end, possibly a read error. V usage is TRBV6-1 and J usage is TRBJ2-1, with D possibly being TRBD1 (6 bases). The CDR3 length is 17 residues. From germline, CDR1 is MNHNS and CDR2 SASEGT. The CDR3 DNA is TGTGCCAGCAGTGTACACCACAGGGAAAGCTCCTACAATGAGCGGTTCTTC. This translates into CASSVHHRESSYNERFF.

The CDR3 region is CASSVMGQGSHEQYF. The CDR3 DNA follows: TGTGCCAGCAGCGTAATGGGGCAGGGAAGCCACGAGCAGTACTTC. J is TRBJ2-7 and V is TRBV9; maybe TRBD1 (5 bases). The CDR3 has 15 residues. In germline, CDR1 is SGDLS, CDR2 YYNGEE. The germline V and J ends were trimmed by 1 base and 5 bases, with 16 bases remaining between them.

This clonotype came up a few times. The V and J genes are TRBV20-1 and TRBJ1-5; D not resolved. This CDR3 is built from 14 residues. The V gene lost 6 bases and the J gene lost 5 bases, with 17 bases spanning the gap. Germline values: CDR1 DFQATT, CDR2 SNEGSKA (reference sequence). The CDR3 DNA is TGCAGTGCCGAGGTTGCGGGTTTTGATCAGCCCCAGCATTTT. It codes for CSAEVAGFDQPQHF.

In DNA form, the CDR3 reads TGTGCCAGCAGCTTACCGGGACTAGATAACAATGAGCAGTTCTTC. Its translation is CASSLPGLDNNEQFF. This chain uses TRBV21-1 with TRBJ2-1; TRBD2 is the table's D call and was not checked against the DNA. TRBV21-1 is a pseudogene. The CDR3 is 15 residues long.

This chain links TRBV6-2 or TRBV6-3 with TRBJ2-7; the D gene is possibly TRBD2 (7 bases). The V and J ends lost 4 bases and 7 bases respectively, with 20 bases between them. This CDR3 has 15 amino acids. In germline, CDR1 is MNHEY, CDR2 SVGEGT. The CDR3: CASSWGGGPLWEQYF. The CDR3 DNA follows: TGTGCCAGCAGTTGGGGGGGGGGCCCCCTTTGGGAGCAGTACTTC.

This chain connects TRBV10-2 to TRBJ2-1; D unclear. V was trimmed by 10 bases and J by 4 bases, leaving 20 bases between them. The CDR3 totals 15 residues. The germline CDR1 and CDR2 sequences are WSHSY and SAAADI. CDR3 bases: TGCGCCACCTTTATATATTCCAATGAGTACAATGAGCAGTTCTTC. This codes for CATFIYSNEYNEQFF.